These T cell receptor beta chains were read from a single sample in a study of chemoradiotherapy in HPV16-positive cancers. The protocol was immunoSEQ multiplex PCR, while the TCRdb copy is restricted to in-frame clones and leaves out a portion. The table has around 14,000 clones, approximately 91% seen once. Sequenced material: blood, taken from a patient who underwent chemoradiotherapy. The receptors stem from a human donor with HPV-associated anogenital cancer. CDR3s include the opening cysteine and the closing phenylalanine or tryptophan. D genes are given only for firm matches. Clone size, where shown, is once, few, many, or a class for clones that have expanded.

cdr3_nt cdr3_aa j_call clone_size v_call d_call
TGCGCCAGCAGTGAGTCACTAGGGGGCACTGAAGCTTTCTTT CASSESLGGTEAFF TRBJ1-1 - TRBV10-2 -
TGCGCCAGCAGCCCAGAGTTCGGGACAGCCCAAGAGACCCAGTACTTC CASSPEFGTAQETQYF TRBJ2-5 - TRBV4-1 TRBD1
TGTGCCAGCAGCGTAGGAAGCGGGGGGCTTAGCACAGATACGCAGTATTTT CASSVGSGGLSTDTQYF TRBJ2-3 - TRBV9 TRBD2
TGTGCCAGCAGCGCCAAGGGCCCCCAGGAGGCCGGGGAGCTGTTTTTT CASSAKGPQEAGELFF TRBJ2-2 - TRBV5-4 -
TGTGCCAGCAGTTTAGGGGACCGCGGTGAGCAGTTCTTC CASSLGDRGEQFF TRBJ2-1 - TRBV28 -
TGTGCCAGCAGCTTTATGGGCACTGAAGCTTTCTTT CASSFMGTEAFF TRBJ1-1 - TRBV5-8 -
TGCGCCAGCAGCCAAGAACTCCGGACCCTGTATGGCTACACCTTC CASSQELRTLYGYTF TRBJ1-2 - TRBV4-3 -
TGTGCCAGCAGCGACTCTGGACAGGGAAATAATTCACCCCTCCACTTT CASSDSGQGNNSPLHF TRBJ1-6 - TRBV9 TRBD1
TGTGCCAGCAGCTTGAAGTCAGGACGCGGGTATAGCAATCAGCCCCAGCATTTT CASSLKSGRGYSNQPQHF TRBJ1-5 - TRBV5-8 -
TGTGCCAGCAGCTTAAGGGGGATCCGGGGGTTAGGGGAGCAGTACTTC CASSLRGIRGLGEQYF TRBJ2-7 - TRBV7-8 -
TGTGCCAGCAGCCCGCGCCCACCCGGCGTAGCCGTCAATGAAAAACTGTTTTTT CASSPRPPGVAVNEKLFF TRBJ1-4 - TRBV7-2 -
TGTGCCAGCAGCATTGGACAGGGAAACACTGAAGCTTTCTTT CASSIGQGNTEAFF TRBJ1-1 once TRBV9 TRBD1
TGTGCCAGCAGTGAAGCGCCGACTAGTCTTCATGAGCAGTTCTTC CASSEAPTSLHEQFF TRBJ2-1 few TRBV2 -
TGTGCCAGCAGCTTGGCTGACAGGGAGAACACTGAAGCTTTCTTT CASSLADRENTEAFF TRBJ1-1 - TRBV5-6 TRBD1
TGTGCCAGCAGCGTTCAGGGGGGGGCGACGTACAATGAGCAGTTCTTC CASSVQGGATYNEQFF TRBJ2-1 - TRBV9 -
TGTGCCAGCAGCGTAGGGAGACAAGCTAATGAAAAACTGTTTTTT CASSVGRQANEKLFF TRBJ1-4 - TRBV9 -
TGTGCCAGCAGTGAAAGGGGTGTTGATGAAAAACTGTTTTTT CASSERGVDEKLFF TRBJ1-4 - TRBV2 -
TGTGCCAGCAGCAAAACCAGACAGGGGGGAGAGACCCAGTACTTC CASSKTRQGGETQYF TRBJ2-5 - TRBV7-9 TRBD1
TGTGCCAGCAGCTTGGAGGGAGAGACCCAGTACTTC CASSLEGETQYF TRBJ2-5 - TRBV5-4 -
TGTGCCACCAGCAGAGGGTGGGGGGGCTCTGGGGCCAACGTCCTGACTTTC CATSRGWGGSGANVLTF TRBJ2-6 - TRBV15 TRBD2
TGTGCCAGCAGTTTATTGTCTAGCGGGGCGTACAATGAGCAGTTCTTC CASSLLSSGAYNEQFF TRBJ2-1 - TRBV27 TRBD2
TGTGCCAGCAGCTCTAGGATAGAAGACCCAGAGACCCAGTACTTC CASSSRIEDPETQYF TRBJ2-5 - TRBV5-4 -
TGTGCCACCAGCAGAGAACCTACAGGGGGGCAGTTCTTC CATSREPTGGQFF TRBJ2-1 - TRBV15 TRBD1
TGTGCCACCAGGTACGGCTATAGCACAGATACGCAGTATTTT CATRYGYSTDTQYF TRBJ2-3 - TRBV15 -
TGTGCCAGCAGTTTCCCCACTGACAGGGGTGAGGACTCAAAGCAGTTCTTC CASSFPTDRGEDSKQFF TRBJ2-1 few TRBV28 TRBD1
TGTGCCAGTAGCCAGTCGGGGGTAGAGACCCAGTACTTC CASSQSGVETQYF TRBJ2-5 - TRBV19 -
TGTGCCAGCAGCCGGGACCCCCGTCTGTATGCGGAGCAGTACTTC CASSRDPRLYAEQYF TRBJ2-7 - TRBV5-4 -
TGTGCCAGCAGCTTAGGGGATACCTCTGGAAACACCATATATTTT CASSLGDTSGNTIYF TRBJ1-3 - TRBV7-9 -
TGTGCCAGCGGACCACCTCTTGGACGGATCAACAATGAGCAGTTCTTC CASGPPLGRINNEQFF TRBJ2-1 - TRBV21-1 -
TGTGCCAGCAGCTTGGCACCGGGGGGCCGAGGAGAGACCCAGTACTTC CASSLAPGGRGETQYF TRBJ2-5 - TRBV13 -
TGTGCCAGTGGACAGGGGGCCCTCGGCGATGGCTACACCTTC CASGQGALGDGYTF TRBJ1-2 - TRBV6-6 TRBD1
TGTGCCAGCAGCTCCTCTCGTTCGGGACAGGGCTTTAATGAGCAGTTCTTC CASSSSRSGQGFNEQFF TRBJ2-1 - TRBV9 TRBD1
TGTGCCAGCAGCTTAGTAGGGGGGCATACGGGGACTGAAGCTTTCTTT CASSLVGGHTGTEAFF TRBJ1-1 few TRBV7-9 -
TGTGCCAGCAGTTCTCTGGACAGGGTATTTGGCGGAGCTTTCTTT CASSSLDRVFGGAFF TRBJ1-1 - TRBV28 TRBD1
TGTGCCAGCAGCCTGGAGAGCGGAGGTCCTATCGGGTCCCTCCACTTT CASSLESGGPIGSLHF TRBJ1-6 - TRBV7-9 -
TGTGCCAGCAGCGTAGCCCCGGAGAACACTGAAGCTTTCTTT CASSVAPENTEAFF TRBJ1-1 - TRBV9 -
TGTGCCAGCTCAGCCACAGAGACCTACGAGCAGTACTTC CASSATETYEQYF TRBJ2-7 - TRBV18 -
TGTGCCAGCAGCTTCCCTCGCGGGTATGGTGAGCAGTTCTTC CASSFPRGYGEQFF TRBJ2-1 - TRBV7-9 -
TGCGCCAGCAGCCAAGACCCGGTGGGAGCGGGGTTATACAATGAGCAGTTCTTC CASSQDPVGAGLYNEQFF TRBJ2-1 - TRBV4-1 TRBD2
TGTGCCAGCAGCTTTTTTGACCTCGTCTACTACAATGAGCAGTTCTTC CASSFFDLVYYNEQFF TRBJ2-1 - TRBV5-6 -
TGCGCCAGCAGCCTTACCAGCGATCAGCCCCAGCATTTT CASSLTSDQPQHF TRBJ1-5 - TRBV4-1 -
TGTGCCAGCAGTAAAACTAGCGGGGGGGCAGATACGCAGTATTTT CASSKTSGGADTQYF TRBJ2-3 - TRBV6-5 TRBD2
TGTGCCAGCAGACAAAAACAGCAGAACTATGGCTACACCTTC CASRQKQQNYGYTF TRBJ1-2 - TRBV5-4 -
TGTGCCAGCAGCTTAGTTGGTAGCGGGGGGAACAATGAGCAGTTCTTC CASSLVGSGGNNEQFF TRBJ2-1 - TRBV11-2 TRBD2
TGCGCCAGCCCTCAGCAAGTTCCCATCCATCAGCCCCAGCATTTT CASPQQVPIHQPQHF TRBJ1-5 once TRBV5-1 -